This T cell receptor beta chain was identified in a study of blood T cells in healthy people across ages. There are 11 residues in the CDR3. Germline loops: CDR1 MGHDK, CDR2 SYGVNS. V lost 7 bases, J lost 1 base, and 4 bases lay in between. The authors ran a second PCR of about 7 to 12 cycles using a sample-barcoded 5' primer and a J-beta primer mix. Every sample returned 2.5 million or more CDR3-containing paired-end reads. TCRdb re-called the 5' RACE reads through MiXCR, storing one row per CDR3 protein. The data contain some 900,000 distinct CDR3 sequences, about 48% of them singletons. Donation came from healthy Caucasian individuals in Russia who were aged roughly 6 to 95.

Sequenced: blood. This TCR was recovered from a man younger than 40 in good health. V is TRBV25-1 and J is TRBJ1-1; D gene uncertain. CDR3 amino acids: CASKWNTEAFF. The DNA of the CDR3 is TGTGCCAGCAAATGGAACACTGAAGCTTTCTTT.